The 5 T cell receptor beta chains below all came from one sample that was sequenced in a study of response to subunit inactivated influenza vaccine. TCRdb called the RT-PCR reads again in MiXCR, with one record for every CDR3 protein. The table shows about 520,000 distinct CDR3 sequences, with over 25% occurring only once. The sample consisted of CD4+ T cells sorted from PBMCs, taken about 5 days after vaccination. These receptors were collected from a man aged 50 to 59 who received an inactivated influenza vaccine.

V and J are TRBV3-1 and TRBJ2-4; a weak D match, TRBD1 (5 bases). This CDR3 comprises 15 residues. CDR1 LGHDT and CDR2 YNNKEL come from the germline V gene (reference sequence). The ends were cut back, 0 bases at V and 9 bases at J, with 15 bases in the middle. The CDR3 sequence is CASSQDRVGVGIQYF. The CDR3 region has the DNA TGTGCCAGCAGCCAAGATCGGGTAGGGGTTGGCATTCAGTACTTC.

J is TRBJ2-7 and V is TRBV27, with 7 bases aligning to TRBD1. Trimming cost V 6 bases and J 3 bases; bases outside gene matches: 8. Germline CDR1 reads MNHEY; CDR2 reads SMNVEV (reference sequence). The CDR3 runs 14 residues. The CDR3 coding sequence is TGTGCCAGCAGCGCAGGGGGTCCTCTCTACGAGCAGTACTTC. It is translated as CASSAGGPLYEQYF.

CDR3 amino acids: CSATSSGTNTGELFF. The CDR3 DNA is TGCAGTGCTACCTCGAGCGGAACGAACACCGGGGAGCTGTTTTTT. The chain employs TRBV20-1 and TRBJ2-2; the D gene is possibly TRBD2 (5 bases). V lost 4 bases to trimming and J lost 0 bases, with 12 bases between them. Germline V lookup: CDR1 DFQATT, CDR2 SNEGSKA (reference sequence). The CDR3 spans 15 residues.

This chain connects TRBV5-8 to TRBJ1-4; TRBD1 agrees at 7 bases. J gave up 6 bases and V 4 bases, and 6 bases lay outside the gene matches. CDR1 is SGHTS and CDR2 is YDEGEE in the germline V gene. CDR3 length equals 14 residues. CDR3 in amino acids: CASSETGSDEKLFF. The CDR3, as DNA: TGTGCCAGCAGCGAGACAGGGTCGGATGAAAAACTGTTTTTT.

A few counts support this clonotype. This chain joins TRBV7-8 and TRBJ2-7; the match to TRBD1 covers 9 bases. The V gene end was trimmed by 1 base and the J gene end by 9 bases; junction bases not matched to a gene: 10. Germline V gene sequence: CDR1 SGHVS, CDR2 FQNEAQ. The CDR3 is 15 residues long. Here the CDR3 reads CASSLGTGGGSVQYF. The CDR3 region has the DNA TGTGCCAGCAGCTTAGGTACAGGGGGCGGATCGGTGCAGTACTTC. The full variable domain, rest sourced from reference TRBV7-8 and TRBJ2-7, is GAGVSQSPRYKVAKRGQDVALRCDPISGHVSLFWYQQALGQGPEFLTYFQNEAQLDKSGLPSDRFFAERPEGSVSTLKIQRTQQEDSAVYLCASSLGTGGGSVQYFGPGTRLTVT.